The subject of this entry is one T cell receptor beta chain. Its antigen is currently not known. No quality values exist for individual bases; no much larger clone is one base distant. The record originates from a study of human T cells and chemical hapten exposure (dated by TCRdb to 2020 to 2022). About the full investigation: For sensitization, 2% DPC in acetone was applied to a 2 cm by 2 cm area of upper inner arm skin. Throughout the roughly 23-week study period, patients were also given weekly therapeutic DPC doses on the scalp. Patch testing on the upper back used Finn chambers containing 0.01% DPC, with scoring done after 6 days according to International Contact Dermatitis Research Group standards. Most of the patients in the cohort were female, and the cohort covered alopecia areata with under or over 50% scalp involvement, alopecia totalis and alopecia universalis. Libraries were pooled for sequencing, and per-sample TCR yields varied mainly because of small differences in library volumes within the pool. Peripheral blood TCR repertoire changes were tracked in vivo in alopecia patients during primary and secondary sensitization to the hapten diphenylcyclopropenone (DPC). Blood samples were taken from patients before sensitization (week 0) and then at 2, 6 and about 24 weeks after DPC sensitization. Approximately 28 alopecia patients gave blood for TCR sequencing at one to four time points (pre-sensitization, 2, 6 and 24 weeks). Study-wide conclusions, independent of this receptor: A positive correlation was found between the number of PT1 expanded TCRs and patch test score, with significance reached at thresholds 8, 16 and 32 but not 4. Repeated subsampling changed both the strength of the expansion versus patch-test correlation and the threshold at which that correlation became significant. DPC sensitization did not change the number of TCRs with a frequency above 1 in 1000, and there was no evidence of changes in global repertoire structure. Significantly more large CDR3 similarity clusters were formed by expanded TCRs than by pre-sensitization or healthy control sets, consistent with antigen-driven responses. All patients had alopecia, a presumed autoimmune disease, so their immune response might differ from that of healthy individuals.

What this sample's time point label stands for: patch test 2, 6 weeks after DPC sensitization. The intended sense of this specimen's treatment or condition label: therapeutic diphenylcyclopropenone sensitization with weekly scalp DPC. At each patch-test visit, blood was drawn before the patch test was applied. Patients were eligible if aged 18 to 70, diagnosed with alopecia and judged suitable for DPC therapy, and pregnant patients were excluded. Total RNA was extracted from unfractionated whole blood collected in Tempus Blood RNA tubes. Libraries came from RACE. Sequencing relied on a NextSeq 500. During library preparation, unique molecular identifiers were attached to individual cDNA molecules so that TCRs could be counted in a quantitative, reproducible way. From each blood RNA sample, both TCR alpha and TCR beta chains were sequenced. The authors' pipeline ran thus. The median number of TCRs per sample was 90,000 to 100,000, ranging from about 23,224 to 690,600. The Decombinator software suite was used to annotate the V, J and CDR3 of the TCR reads. For the PS versus PT1 abundance plots, all samples were subsampled to the same number of TCRs (28,000). TCRs were defined as expanded if absent before sensitization and observed at least eight times at the 2-week time point. Clones were called with MiXCR by TCRdb after fastp trimmed the public reads at Q25, and only in-frame beta chains were retained. Each record represents a unique CDR3 protein, reported with the most common genes and DNA among its rows. Here the V and J calls rest on TCRdb's processing, not on the authors' analysis. The sample table holds about 69,000 distinct CDR3 sequences, of which about 9.4% were seen once. Of the sample, 6.5% to 8.5% falls within the top ten clones.

As encoded in the germline V gene, CDR1 is SNHLY while CDR2 is FYNNEI. V is cut by 6 bases and J by 5 bases, and the space between the germline ends is 11 bases. From its cysteine to its phenylalanine, the CDR3 spans 12 amino acids. Here the CDR3 DNA is all that survives: 36 bases in frame from base 1. This receptor was taken from a woman in her forties or fifties with alopecia areata. Some clones in this sample may be carry-over from other donors' samples. The sequencing used whole blood, collected in connection with sensitization to the hapten diphenylcyclopropenone (DPC). The rearrangement joined TRBV2 to TRBJ2-7; the D gene cannot be named for sure. In nucleotide form, the sequence is TGTGCCAGCAGCACCGCATGGAACGAGCAGTACTTC. The resulting protein is CASSTAWNEQYF.